These 32 T cell receptor beta chains originate from one sample sequenced in a study of brain T cells in children with intractable seizures. TCRdb keeps only in-frame clones here, not all; method: immunoSEQ multiplex PCR. This table has approximately 60,000 clones, 95% to 97% appearing once. This specimen was peripheral blood, taken at surgery. The receptors were gathered from a boy younger than two with focal cortical dysplasia and intractable seizures.

The V and J genes are TRBV5-1 and TRBJ2-7; D remains ambiguous. With 1 base removed from V and 0 bases from J, the gap between germline ends came to 11 bases. Germline V gives CDR1 SGHRS, CDR2 YFSETQ. The CDR3 has 15 residues. The CDR3 sequence: CASSLLDRHSYEQYF. The CDR3 DNA is TGCGCCAGCAGCTTGTTGGACCGTCACTCCTACGAGCAGTACTTC. The full variable domain, its missing parts supplied by reference TRBV5-1 and TRBJ2-7, is KAGVTQTPRYLIKTRGQQVTLSCSPISGHRSVSWYQQTPGQGLQFLFEYFSETQRNKGNFPGRFSGRQFSNSRSEMNVSTLELGDSALYLCASSLLDRHSYEQYFGPGTRLTVT.

The V and J genes are TRBV7-9 and TRBJ2-5, with TRBD2 matching 10 bases. This CDR3 comprises 16 residues. Germline CDR1 is SEHNR and CDR2 is FQNEAQ (reference sequence). V shed 1 base, J shed 4 bases, and the junction held 6 bases outside the gene matches. The CDR3 region is CASSLGVSGRGETQYF. The DNA for the CDR3 is TGTGCCAGCAGCTTAGGCGTAAGCGGGAGGGGAGAGACCCAGTACTTC.

The CDR3 here is CASSSGQALPATQYF. CDR3 sequence (DNA): TGTGCCAGCAGCTCGGGACAGGCCCTTCCGGCTACGCAGTATTTT. The genes are TRBV5-4 and TRBJ2-3; 8 bases are a match to TRBD1. The CDR3 runs 15 residues. Germline V gives CDR1 SGHNT, CDR2 YYREEE (reference sequence). With 3 bases clipped from V and 8 bases from J, the junction kept 11 bases outside the gene matches.

The J gene is TRBJ2-7, the V gene TRBV20-1; D ambiguous. With 2 bases removed from V and 0 bases from J, the gap between germline ends came to 2 bases. Germline V gene sequence: CDR1 DFQATT, CDR2 SNEGSKA (reference sequence). The CDR3 length is 11 residues. The CDR3 here is CSARLSYEQYF. The CDR3 nucleotides are TGCAGTGCTAGACTCTCCTACGAGCAGTACTTC.

This chain uses TRBV9 with TRBJ1-1; 8 nucleotides align to TRBD1. After removal of 3 bases from V and 5 bases from J, the junction contained 0 bases not matched to a gene. The CDR3 is 12 residues long. The germline gives CDR1 SGDLS, CDR2 YYNGEE. The CDR3 DNA is TGTGCCAGCAGCGGGACAGGGACTGAAGCTTTCTTT. It encodes CASSGTGTEAFF.

In DNA form, the CDR3 reads TGTGCCAGCAGCCGCGGACAGTCCCCATACAATGAGCAGTTCTTC. This encodes CASSRGQSPYNEQFF. V and J are TRBV3-1 (or the pseudogene TRBV3-2) and TRBJ2-1, with D perhaps TRBD1 (6 bases). V lost 4 bases, J lost 4 bases, and 14 bases lay in between. The CDR3 contains 15 residues. From germline, CDR1 is LGHDT and CDR2 YNNKEL (reference sequence).

The genes are TRBV11-3 and TRBJ2-4; D gene unclear. V shed 5 bases and J shed 9 bases, with 14 bases lying between them. CDR1 is SGHNT, CDR2 YENEEA, per germline. The CDR3 sequence is 13 residues long. CDR3 loop: CASSIHAAGIQYF. Written as DNA, the CDR3 is TGTGCCAGCAGCATACACGCGGCAGGCATTCAGTACTTC. The whole variable domain, remainder taken from reference TRBV11-3 and TRBJ2-4, is EAGVVQSPRYKIIEKKQPVAFWCNPISGHNTLYWYLQNLGQGPELLIRYENEEAVDDSQLPKDRFSAERLKGVDSTLKIQPAELGDSAVYLCASSIHAAGIQYFGAGTRLSVL.

In this sample, this clone turned up once. The chain joins TRBV19 to TRBJ1-4; 9 nucleotides agree with TRBD1. CDR3 length equals 16 residues. Per the germline V gene, CDR1 is LNHDA and CDR2 is SQIVND (reference sequence). J lost 4 bases, V lost 2 bases, and 5 bases had no gene match. CDR3 region: CASSISRGQGNEKLFF. The CDR3 nucleotides are TGTGCCAGTAGTATATCTCGGGGACAGGGTAATGAAAAACTGTTTTTT.

The J gene is TRBJ2-1, the V gene TRBV19; 11 nucleotides align to TRBD2. CDR1 LNHDA and CDR2 SQIVND come from the germline V gene (reference sequence). CDR3 length: 15 amino acids. Unmatched junction bases numbered 3, after V lost 5 bases and J lost 3 bases. The CDR3 here is CASSRTSGGYNEQFF. The DNA for the CDR3 is TGTGCCAGTAGTCGTACTAGCGGGGGCTACAATGAGCAGTTCTTC.

V gene TRBV6-5 combines with J gene TRBJ2-7; 7 bases match TRBD2. The J segment lost 3 bases and the V segment lost 10 bases, leaving 12 bases of the junction unmatched. The CDR3 is 14 residues long. Germline V gene data show CDR1 as MNHEY and CDR2 as SVGAGI. CDR3 nucleotides: TGTGCCACCATGGGAGGGAGGGCCCACTACGAGCAGTACTTC. Amino acid sequence: CATMGGRAHYEQYF.

CDR3 DNA: TGTGCCAGCAGTGACCGCCGACAGGGGATCGGGGAGCTGTTTTTT. This translates into CASSDRRQGIGELFF. The chain recombines TRBV6-1 with TRBJ2-2, with TRBD1 identical over 8 bases. CDR3 length equals 15 residues. Germline CDR1 reads MNHNS; CDR2 reads SASEGT. J was trimmed by 7 bases and V by 3 bases; bases with no gene match: 7.

The chain recombines TRBV6-6 with TRBJ1-3, with D perhaps TRBD1 (6 bases). Trimming removed 6 bases at V and 0 bases at J, with 12 bases between. Germline V lookup: CDR1 MNHNY, CDR2 SVGAGI (reference sequence). The CDR3 runs to 15 residues. The CDR3 protein is CASSPLDSSGNTIYF. The CDR3 region has the DNA TGTGCCAGCAGCCCCTTGGACAGCTCTGGAAACACCATATATTTT.

The chain recombines TRBV3-1 (or the pseudogene TRBV3-2) with TRBJ2-1; unclear D gene. CDR3 length: 13 amino acids. CDR1 and CDR2 from the germline V gene are LGHDT and YNNKEL (reference sequence). Between the trimmed V and J ends, which lost 8 bases and 3 bases, there was a span of 11 bases. As DNA, the CDR3 is TGTGCCAGCCCCGGAGTGGACTACAATGAGCAGTTCTTC. This gives the protein CASPGVDYNEQFF.

The rearrangement joins TRBV2 to TRBJ1-6; 7 nucleotides match TRBD1. CDR3 size: 15 residues. V dropped 5 bases and J dropped 7; count of bases not matched to a gene: 8. Germline CDR1 SNHLY, CDR2 FYNNEI. The CDR3 nucleotides read TGTGCCAGCAGTCCCGACAGGGCGGGGAATTCACCCCTCCACTTT. It encodes CASSPDRAGNSPLHF.

The V gene is TRBV11-2, the J gene TRBJ2-7, with TRBD1 matching 7 bases. Germline-derived CDR1 and CDR2 are SGHAT and FQNNGV. The ends lost 6 bases at V and 5 bases at J; junction bases unmatched: 13. The length of the CDR3 is 15 residues. CDR3: CASSRLTGSLHEQYF. DNA for the CDR3: TGTGCCAGCAGTCGGCTGACAGGGTCATTACACGAGCAGTACTTC.

This chain joins TRBV3-1 (or the pseudogene TRBV3-2) and TRBJ2-7; possible D gene TRBD2, 6 bases. The CDR3 runs to 13 residues. V dropped 1 base and J dropped 7 bases, with 11 bases sitting between them. Germline V gene data show CDR1 as LGHDT and CDR2 as YNNKEL (reference sequence). The CDR3 region has the DNA TGTGCCAGCAGCCAAGGCCTGGGGAGGGAGCAGTACTTC. It codes for CASSQGLGREQYF.

The chain couples TRBV3-1 (or the pseudogene TRBV3-2) to TRBJ2-5; D is perhaps TRBD1 (7 bases). V shed 1 base and J shed 1 base, with 10 bases lying between them. CDR3 size: 15 residues. The germline V gene has CDR1 LGHDT and CDR2 YNNKEL (reference sequence). The CDR3 nucleotides are TGTGCCAGCAGCCAAGGGCAGGGGGGCCAAGAGACCCAGTACTTC. The encoded protein is CASSQGQGGQETQYF.

The J gene is TRBJ2-1, the V gene TRBV2, with 15 positions matching TRBD2. J gave up 2 bases and V 6 bases, and 5 bases lay outside the gene matches. The CDR3 has 17 residues. CDR1 and CDR2 (germline): SNHLY, FYNNEI. The CDR3 region is CASSRTSGRVPYNEQFF. CDR3 coding DNA: TGTGCCAGCAGCCGGACTAGCGGGAGGGTACCCTACAATGAGCAGTTCTTC.

This chain links TRBV2 with TRBJ2-7; D may be TRBD1 (6 bases). Trimming took off 4 bases at V and 6 bases at J, with 13 bases between the two ends. CDR3 size: 13 residues. Germline loops: CDR1 SNHLY, CDR2 FYNNEI. The CDR3 is CASSGTVNAEQYF. CDR3 in DNA: TGTGCCAGCAGTGGGACAGTTAATGCCGAGCAGTACTTC.

The chain recombines TRBV5-6 with TRBJ2-3; D not resolved. Trimming cost V 2 bases and J 2 bases, with 9 bases left between them. CDR3 length: 14 residues. Per germline, CDR1 SGHDT and CDR2 YYEEEE. DNA of the CDR3: TGTGCCAGCAGCTTCATACAAAACACAGATACGCAGTATTTT. Its translation: CASSFIQNTDTQYF.

The chain is built from TRBV11-3 and TRBJ2-5; 12 nucleotides align to TRBD2. CDR1 and CDR2 (germline): SGHNT, YENEEA. CDR3 length: 17 residues. V gave up 4 bases and J gave up 1 base; unmatched junction bases: 7. The CDR3 region has the DNA TGTGCCAGCAGCTCATCCGGGACTAGCGGGTTCCAAGAGACCCAGTACTTC. Translated, it gives CASSSSGTSGFQETQYF.

CDR3 in DNA: TGTGCCAGCAGCTGGGGCTTAACAGATACGCAGTATTTT. Residues: CASSWGLTDTQYF. V is TRBV7-8 and J is TRBJ2-3; maybe TRBD1 (5 bases). CDR1 is SGHVS and CDR2 is FQNEAQ in the germline V gene. This CDR3 has 13 residues. V lost 4 bases and J 3 bases, leaving 8 bases between the germline ends.

This chain links TRBV7-9 with TRBJ1-2; 7 nucleotides align to TRBD1. The CDR3 extends over 15 amino acids. Losses at the gene ends were 0 bases for V and 5 bases for J; bases not matched to a gene: 6. Germline-derived CDR1 and CDR2 are SEHNR and FQNEAQ (reference sequence). Here the CDR3 DNA reads TGTGCCAGCAGCTTAGCAACAGGGGACCAATATGGCTACACCTTC. Protein product: CASSLATGDQYGYTF.

The rearrangement links TRBV5-8 to TRBJ2-7, with 8 bases identical to TRBD2. V dropped 1 base and J dropped 2; count of bases not matched to a gene: 8. The CDR3 is 16 residues long. Looked up from germline, CDR1 is SGHTS and CDR2 is YDEGEE. CDR3 residues: CASSLLVPAGAYEQYF. CDR3 in DNA: TGTGCCAGCAGCTTGTTAGTTCCAGCGGGGGCCTACGAGCAGTACTTC.

DNA for the CDR3: TGTGCCAGTAGTATGGAGATGACGAACTATGGCTACACCTTC. This translates into CASSMEMTNYGYTF. The V and J genes are TRBV19 and TRBJ1-2; no definite D call. V shed 3 bases and J shed 2 bases, with 10 bases lying between them. CDR1 and CDR2 from the germline V gene are LNHDA and SQIVND (reference sequence). The CDR3 totals 14 residues. The full variable domain, with the rest looked up from reference TRBV19 and TRBJ1-2, is DGGITQSPKYLFRKEGQNVTLSCEQNLNHDAMYWYRQDPGQGLRLIYYSQIVNDFQKGDIAEGYSVSREKKESFPLTVTSAQKNPTAFYLCASSMEMTNYGYTFGSGTRLTVV.

Worth noting for this clone: Other nucleotide sequences in the sample specify the same CDR3. V is TRBV21-1 and J is TRBJ2-2. TRBV21-1 has pseudogene status. The CDR3 runs 15 residues. CDR3 nucleotide sequence: TGTGCCAGCAGCAAGGTTCCCGGGCCTCCCGGGGAGCTGTTTTTT. Its translation is CASSKVPGPPGELFF.

V gene TRBV28 combines with J gene TRBJ2-1; the D gene is possibly TRBD2 (6 bases). With 2 bases removed from V and 7 bases from J, the gap between germline ends came to 15 bases. This CDR3 comprises 15 residues. Germline V gene data show CDR1 as MDHEN and CDR2 as SYDVKM. CDR3 loop: CASSLPLSGGNEQFF. In DNA form, the CDR3 reads TGTGCCAGCAGTTTACCCCTTTCTGGGGGGAATGAGCAGTTCTTC.

This clone was detected once. The V call is TRBV11-2, the J call TRBJ1-2; D may be TRBD1 (6 bases). CDR1 is SGHAT and CDR2 is FQNNGV in the germline V gene. The V and J ends lost 4 bases and 6 bases respectively, with 18 bases between them. The CDR3 runs 15 residues. DNA of the CDR3: TGTGCCAGCAGCTCGCTTCCAGGGGAGGTTGATGGCTACACCTTC. Protein: CASSSLPGEVDGYTF.

The genes are TRBV12-2 and TRBJ2-4; the table's TRBD1 call for D was not verified on the DNA. TRBV12-2 is designated a pseudogene. The CDR3 is 19 amino acids. The CDR3 loop reads CASRQSKLDRGRPKNIQYF. The CDR3 nucleotides read TGTGCAAGTCGCCAATCCAAACTCGACAGGGGGCGACCCAAAAACATTCAGTACTTC.

The chain carries TRBV5-6 and TRBJ1-2; TRBD1 is a possible D gene (5 bases). Germline V lookup: CDR1 SGHDT, CDR2 YYEEEE. The V gene lost 3 bases and the J gene lost 8 bases, with 17 bases spanning the gap. The CDR3 runs 14 residues. CDR3 DNA: TGTGCCAGCAGCTCACAGGCCTCCATGGGCGGCTACACCTTC. Protein product: CASSSQASMGGYTF.

The chain combines TRBV20-1 with TRBJ2-1, with a tentative D call TRBD2 (6 bases). The germline V gene has CDR1 DFQATT and CDR2 SNEGSKA (reference sequence). This CDR3 contains 11 residues. The V and J ends lost 6 bases and 7 bases respectively, with 10 bases between them. CDR3 bases: TGCAGTGCGGCTAGCGATAATGAGCAGTTCTTC. Translated: CSAASDNEQFF.

The chain couples TRBV5-1 to TRBJ2-1; D is perhaps TRBD1 (5 bases). CDR1 is SGHRS and CDR2 is YFSETQ in the germline V gene. The V end lost 0 bases, the J end lost 7 bases, and 8 bases lay between the germline ends. The CDR3 covers 13 residues. The CDR3 reads CASSLVTENEQFF. The CDR3 region has the DNA TGCGCCAGCAGCTTGGTGACAGAGAATGAGCAGTTCTTC.